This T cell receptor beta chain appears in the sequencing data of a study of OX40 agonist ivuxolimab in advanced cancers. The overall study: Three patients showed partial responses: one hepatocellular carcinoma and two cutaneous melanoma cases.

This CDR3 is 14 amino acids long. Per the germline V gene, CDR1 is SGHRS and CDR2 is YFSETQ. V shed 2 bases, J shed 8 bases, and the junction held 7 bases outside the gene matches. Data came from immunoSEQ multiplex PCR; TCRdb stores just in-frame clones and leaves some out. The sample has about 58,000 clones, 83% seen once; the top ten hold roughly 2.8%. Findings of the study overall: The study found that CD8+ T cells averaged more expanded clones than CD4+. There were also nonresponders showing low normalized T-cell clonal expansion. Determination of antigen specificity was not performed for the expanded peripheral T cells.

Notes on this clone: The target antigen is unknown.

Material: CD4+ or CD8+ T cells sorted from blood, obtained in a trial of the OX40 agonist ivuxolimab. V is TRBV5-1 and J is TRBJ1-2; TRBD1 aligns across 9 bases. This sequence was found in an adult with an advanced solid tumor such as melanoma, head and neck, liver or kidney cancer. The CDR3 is CASSFPGQGQGYTF. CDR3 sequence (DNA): TGCGCCAGCAGCTTTCCGGGACAGGGACAAGGCTACACCTTC.